Listed below are T cell receptor beta chains from one sample, sequenced in a study of regulatory and conventional T cells in RAG deficiency. TCRdb keeps only in-frame clones here, not all; method: immunoSEQ multiplex PCR. The repertoire includes over 7,000 clones, around 91% of them detected once, and approximately 1.5% sits in the top ten. This sample also belongs to another study, concerning regulatory T cells.

The sample comprised CD127- CD25+ CD4+ Tregs sorted from blood. These TCRs come from a human donor in good health. The CDR3 runs from the conserved cysteine through the conserved F or W. A D gene is named only where the DNA matches it firmly. The size of a clone is reported for some rows only, either as once, few or many, or as a class for expanded clones.

V gene: TRBV7-8; J gene: TRBJ1-1; D gene: NA; clone size: NA; CDR3 DNA: TGTGCCAGCAGCTCCAGGGTTTCTGAAGCTTTCTTT; CDR3 protein: CASSSRVSEAFF
V gene: TRBV5-1; J gene: TRBJ1-1; D gene: NA; clone size: NA; CDR3 DNA: TGCGCCAGCAGCATCCGGACAGAGAACACTGAAGCTTTCTTT; CDR3 protein: CASSIRTENTEAFF
V gene: TRBV5-1; J gene: TRBJ2-7; D gene: TRBD2; clone size: NA; CDR3 DNA: TGCGCCAGCAGCTTTACTAGCGGGACCTCCTACGAGCAGTACTTC; CDR3 protein: CASSFTSGTSYEQYF
V gene: TRBV6-1; J gene: TRBJ1-2; D gene: NA; clone size: NA; CDR3 DNA: TGTGCCAGCAGTCGTCCGTCCCCTCGGGGCTATGGCTACACCTTC; CDR3 protein: CASSRPSPRGYGYTF
V gene: TRBV12-5; J gene: TRBJ1-1; D gene: NA; clone size: NA; CDR3 DNA: TGTGCTAGTGGCGGACTAAGCGGCACTGAAGCTTTCTTT; CDR3 protein: CASGGLSGTEAFF
V gene: TRBV7-3; J gene: TRBJ1-1; D gene: TRBD1; clone size: NA; CDR3 DNA: TGTGCCAGCAGCCCGACAGGGGCGAACACTGAAGCTTTCTTT; CDR3 protein: CASSPTGANTEAFF
V gene: TRBV7-6; J gene: TRBJ2-3; D gene: TRBD2; clone size: NA; CDR3 DNA: TGTGCCAGCAGCTTTACGGCGGGGGGGAACACAGATACGCAGTATTTT; CDR3 protein: CASSFTAGGNTDTQYF
V gene: TRBV4-2; J gene: TRBJ2-5; D gene: NA; clone size: few; CDR3 DNA: TGTGCCAGCAGCCAAGGTGGAAGCGGAGGGGAGACCCAGTACTTC; CDR3 protein: CASSQGGSGGETQYF
V gene: TRBV18; J gene: TRBJ2-5; D gene: TRBD2; clone size: NA; CDR3 DNA: TGTGCCAGCTCACCACCGACGGGGGGGCAAGAGACCCAGTACTTC; CDR3 protein: CASSPPTGGQETQYF
V gene: TRBV6-5; J gene: TRBJ2-5; D gene: NA; clone size: NA; CDR3 DNA: TGTGCCTCACAGAACAGGGTGCGCACCCAGTACTTC; CDR3 protein: CASQNRVRTQYF
V gene: TRBV28; J gene: TRBJ1-1; D gene: NA; clone size: once; CDR3 DNA: TGTGCCAGCAGTTTAGGAGGGACGACGAGGCTATACGCTGAAGCTTTCTTT; CDR3 protein: CASSLGGTTRLYAEAFF
V gene: TRBV5-1; J gene: TRBJ1-1; D gene: NA; clone size: once; CDR3 DNA: TGCGCCAGCAGCTTGGTATCAGGGAGGAGAAACACTGAAGCTTTCTTT; CDR3 protein: CASSLVSGRRNTEAFF
V gene: TRBV11-2; J gene: TRBJ1-2; D gene: TRBD1; clone size: once; CDR3 DNA: TGTGCCAGCAGATTGACAGGGGACTATGGCTACACCTTC; CDR3 protein: CASRLTGDYGYTF
V gene: TRBV4-3; J gene: TRBJ2-1; D gene: TRBD2; clone size: NA; CDR3 DNA: TGCGCCAGCAGCCAAGAGGTTCCGGGGGGTGAGCAGTTCTTC; CDR3 protein: CASSQEVPGGEQFF
V gene: TRBV2; J gene: TRBJ1-6; D gene: NA; clone size: NA; CDR3 DNA: TGTGCCAGCAGTGCCTACAATTCACCCCTCCACTTT; CDR3 protein: CASSAYNSPLHF
V gene: TRBV6-4; J gene: TRBJ2-3; D gene: TRBD2; clone size: NA; CDR3 DNA: TGTGCCAGCTCAGAAGGGACTAGCGGGTTCCGCACAGATACGCAGTATTTT; CDR3 protein: CASSEGTSGFRTDTQYF
V gene: TRBV10-3; J gene: TRBJ1-6; D gene: TRBD1; clone size: NA; CDR3 DNA: TGTGCCATCACTATGGACAGGGGTAATTCACCCCTCCACTTT; CDR3 protein: CAITMDRGNSPLHF
V gene: TRBV18; J gene: TRBJ2-6; D gene: NA; clone size: NA; CDR3 DNA: TGTGCCAGCTCACGTAAGCGTTCCTCTGGGGCCAACGTCCTGACTTTC; CDR3 protein: CASSRKRSSGANVLTF
V gene: TRBV10-3; J gene: TRBJ1-3; D gene: NA; clone size: few; CDR3 DNA: TGTGCCATCAGAGACAGGTCTTACTCTGGAAACACCATATATTTT; CDR3 protein: CAIRDRSYSGNTIYF
V gene: TRBV27; J gene: TRBJ2-2; D gene: NA; clone size: NA; CDR3 DNA: TGTGCCAGCAGTTTATTCGGCCCGGGGTACGGGGAGCTGTTTTTT; CDR3 protein: CASSLFGPGYGELFF
V gene: TRBV27; J gene: TRBJ2-1; D gene: TRBD2; clone size: once; CDR3 DNA: TGTGCCAGCAGTCCTTGGACTAGCGGGCCCTACAATGAGCAGTTCTTC; CDR3 protein: CASSPWTSGPYNEQFF
V gene: TRBV4-3; J gene: TRBJ2-1; D gene: TRBD1; clone size: NA; CDR3 DNA: TGCGCCAGCAGCCGCAACCTCCTGAGGGACAGCTTGTTCAATGAGCAGTTCTTC; CDR3 protein: CASSRNLLRDSLFNEQFF
V gene: TRBV28; J gene: TRBJ1-5; D gene: NA; clone size: NA; CDR3 DNA: TGTGCCAGCAGTCCCCTAGGACAAATTAGCAATCAGCCCCAGCATTTT; CDR3 protein: CASSPLGQISNQPQHF
V gene: TRBV5-8; J gene: TRBJ2-5; D gene: NA; clone size: NA; CDR3 DNA: TGTGCCAGCAGCCCGAAGGGGAACCAAGAGACCCAGTACTTC; CDR3 protein: CASSPKGNQETQYF
V gene: TRBV5-6; J gene: TRBJ1-4; D gene: NA; clone size: NA; CDR3 DNA: TGTGCCAGCAGCGAAGACCCGGGAGGTGGGAGAGAAAAACTGTTTTTT; CDR3 protein: CASSEDPGGGREKLFF
V gene: TRBV27; J gene: TRBJ1-2; D gene: NA; clone size: NA; CDR3 DNA: TGTGCCAGCAGCTTAAGGGGAAAGCACGTCTATGGCTACACCTTC; CDR3 protein: CASSLRGKHVYGYTF
V gene: TRBV5-6; J gene: TRBJ1-1; D gene: NA; clone size: NA; CDR3 DNA: TGTGCCAGCAGCACTAAAAAGCGCGGCTGGGGGCAAGGCACTGAAGCTTTCTTT; CDR3 protein: CASSTKKRGWGQGTEAFF
V gene: TRBV19; J gene: TRBJ1-2; D gene: NA; clone size: NA; CDR3 DNA: TGTGCCAGTAGTATTTGGGGGGACTATGGCTACACCTTC; CDR3 protein: CASSIWGDYGYTF
V gene: TRBV6-7; J gene: TRBJ2-1; D gene: NA; clone size: NA; CDR3 DNA: TGTGCCAGCAGTTACTCGGGGGGACGCTCGGGAAGAACAGGGGCGCCCTACAATGAGCAGTTCTTC; CDR3 protein: CASSYSGGRSGRTGAPYNEQFF
V gene: TRBV5-4; J gene: TRBJ1-2; D gene: TRBD1; clone size: NA; CDR3 DNA: TGTGCCAGCAGCTTTCGGACAGGGAACTATGGCTACACCTTC; CDR3 protein: CASSFRTGNYGYTF
V gene: TRBV18; J gene: TRBJ1-5; D gene: TRBD1; clone size: once; CDR3 DNA: TGTGCCAGCTCACCAACACCTGGGACAGGGGATCAGCCCCAGCATTTT; CDR3 protein: CASSPTPGTGDQPQHF
V gene: TRBV7-3; J gene: TRBJ1-1; D gene: NA; clone size: NA; CDR3 DNA: TGTGCCAGCAGCCTCCAGGGTATTATGAACACTGAAGCTTTCTTT; CDR3 protein: CASSLQGIMNTEAFF
V gene: TRBV7-9; J gene: TRBJ1-1; D gene: NA; clone size: NA; CDR3 DNA: TGTGCCAGCAGCTTATGGGGGGACACTGAAGCTTTCTTT; CDR3 protein: CASSLWGDTEAFF
V gene: TRBV9; J gene: TRBJ2-1; D gene: TRBD1; clone size: NA; CDR3 DNA: TGTGCCAGCAGCGTGAGTATGCAGGGGGCCAATGAGCAGTTCTTC; CDR3 protein: CASSVSMQGANEQFF
V gene: TRBV14; J gene: TRBJ1-3; D gene: TRBD1; clone size: NA; CDR3 DNA: TGTGCCAGCAGCCGACACAACGCGGGACAGGGGGCCGTCGGGGACACCATATATTTT; CDR3 protein: CASSRHNAGQGAVGDTIYF
V gene: TRBV10-3; J gene: TRBJ1-1; D gene: NA; clone size: few; CDR3 DNA: TGTGCCACCTTCGGACAGTTGAACACTGAAGCTTTCTTT; CDR3 protein: CATFGQLNTEAFF
V gene: TRBV7-2; J gene: TRBJ2-3; D gene: TRBD2; clone size: once; CDR3 DNA: TGTGCCAGCAGCCAGGGACTAGCGGGGGCCACCACAGATACGCAGTATTTT; CDR3 protein: CASSQGLAGATTDTQYF
V gene: TRBV6-5; J gene: TRBJ2-3; D gene: TRBD2; clone size: NA; CDR3 DNA: TGTGCCAGCAGTACAGGACTAGCGGTCACAGATACGCAGTATTTT; CDR3 protein: CASSTGLAVTDTQYF
V gene: TRBV28; J gene: TRBJ2-1; D gene: TRBD2; clone size: NA; CDR3 DNA: TGTGCCAGCAGTCCGACGGGACTAGCGGGGGGGCCAATCAGGAATGAGCAGTTCTTC; CDR3 protein: CASSPTGLAGGPIRNEQFF
V gene: TRBV18; J gene: TRBJ2-3; D gene: NA; clone size: NA; CDR3 DNA: TGTGCCACCCAGGATCGTCCCACAGATACGCAGTATTTT; CDR3 protein: CATQDRPTDTQYF